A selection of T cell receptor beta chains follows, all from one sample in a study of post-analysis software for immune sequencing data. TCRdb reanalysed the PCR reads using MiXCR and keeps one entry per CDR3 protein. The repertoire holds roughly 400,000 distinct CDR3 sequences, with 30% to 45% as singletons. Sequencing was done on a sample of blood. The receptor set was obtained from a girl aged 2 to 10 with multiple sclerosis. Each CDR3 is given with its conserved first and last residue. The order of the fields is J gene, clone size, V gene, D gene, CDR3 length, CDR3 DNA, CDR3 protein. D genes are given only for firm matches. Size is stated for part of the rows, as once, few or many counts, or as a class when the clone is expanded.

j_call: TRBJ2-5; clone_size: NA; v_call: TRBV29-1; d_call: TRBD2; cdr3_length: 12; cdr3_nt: TGCAGTGTTGGCGGGAGTAAGGAGACCCAGTACTTC; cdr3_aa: CSVGGSKETQYF
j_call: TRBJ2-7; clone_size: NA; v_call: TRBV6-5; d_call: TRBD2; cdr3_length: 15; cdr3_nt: TGTGCCAGCAGTACCATAGCGGGGGTCCTCTACGAGCAGTACTTC; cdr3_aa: CASSTIAGVLYEQYF
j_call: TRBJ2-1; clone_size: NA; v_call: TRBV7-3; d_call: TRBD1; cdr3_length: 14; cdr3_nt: TGTGCCAGCAGCCTATGGGACAGATCGAATGAGCAGTTCTTC; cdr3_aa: CASSLWDRSNEQFF
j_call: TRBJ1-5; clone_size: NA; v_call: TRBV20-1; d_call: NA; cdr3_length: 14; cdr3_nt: TGCAGTGCTATTGTGGGTAATAACAATCAGCCCCAGCATTTT; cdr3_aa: CSAIVGNNNQPQHF
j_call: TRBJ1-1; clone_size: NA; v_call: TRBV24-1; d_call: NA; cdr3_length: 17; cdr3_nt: TGTGCCACCAGGCCCGGCGCACGGCAACGATCGAACACTGAAGCTTTCTTT; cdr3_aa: CATRPGARQRSNTEAFF
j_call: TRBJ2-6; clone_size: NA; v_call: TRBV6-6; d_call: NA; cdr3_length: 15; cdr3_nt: TGTGCCAGCAGCTTCAGCAACCCCGGAGCCAACGTCCTGACTTTC; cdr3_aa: CASSFSNPGANVLTF
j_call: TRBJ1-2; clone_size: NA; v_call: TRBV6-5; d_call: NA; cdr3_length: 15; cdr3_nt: TGTGCCAGCAGTCCCTATACAGGGAGAGACTATGGCTACACCTTC; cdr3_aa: CASSPYTGRDYGYTF
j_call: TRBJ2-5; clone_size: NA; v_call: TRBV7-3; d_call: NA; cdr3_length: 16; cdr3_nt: TGTGCCGGCAGCGTAACACCGACTCTGGATCAAGAGACCCAGTACTTC; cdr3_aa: CAGSVTPTLDQETQYF
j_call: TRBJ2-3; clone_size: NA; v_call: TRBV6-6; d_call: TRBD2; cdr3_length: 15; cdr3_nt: TGTGCCAGCAGTCCCACCCCGGGGGGGCCAGATACGCAGTATTTT; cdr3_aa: CASSPTPGGPDTQYF
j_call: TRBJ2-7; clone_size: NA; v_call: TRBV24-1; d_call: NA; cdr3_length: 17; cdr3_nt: TGTGCCACCAGTGATGGCGGGAGTACAGGGATCCCCTACGAGCAGTACTTC; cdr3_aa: CATSDGGSTGIPYEQYF
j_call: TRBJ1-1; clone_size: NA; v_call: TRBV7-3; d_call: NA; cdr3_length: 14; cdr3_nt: TGTGCCAGCAGCTTACACAGACTGAACACTGAAGCTTTCTTT; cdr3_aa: CASSLHRLNTEAFF
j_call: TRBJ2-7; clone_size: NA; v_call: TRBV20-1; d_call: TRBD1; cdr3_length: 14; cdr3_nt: TGCAGTGCACCCACAGGGGGCGGGTGGGGCGAGCAGTACTTC; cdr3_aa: CSAPTGGGWGEQYF
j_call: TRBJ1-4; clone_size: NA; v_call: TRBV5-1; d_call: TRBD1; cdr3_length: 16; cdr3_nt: TGCGCCAGCAGCGCCGGGACAGTCGCGGCTAATGAAAAACTGTTTTTT; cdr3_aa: CASSAGTVAANEKLFF
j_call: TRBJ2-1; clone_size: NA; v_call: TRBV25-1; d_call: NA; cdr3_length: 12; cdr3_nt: TGTGCCAGCAGTGTGGGGAACAATGAGCAGTTCTTC; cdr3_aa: CASSVGNNEQFF
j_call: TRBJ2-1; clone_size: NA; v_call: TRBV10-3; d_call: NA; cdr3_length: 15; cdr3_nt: TGTGCCATCAGTGAGCTACCGACTAGTTCGGAGACCCAGTTCTTC; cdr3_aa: CAISELPTSSETQFF
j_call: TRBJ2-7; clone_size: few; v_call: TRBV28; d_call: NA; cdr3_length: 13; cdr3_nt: TGTGCCAGCAGTTTAGATTCTGGCTACGAGCAGTACTTC; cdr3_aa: CASSLDSGYEQYF
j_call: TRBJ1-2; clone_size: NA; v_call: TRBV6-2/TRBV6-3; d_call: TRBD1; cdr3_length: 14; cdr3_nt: TGTGCCAGCAGTTACGGGACAGGGGACTATGGCTACACCTTC; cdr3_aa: CASSYGTGDYGYTF
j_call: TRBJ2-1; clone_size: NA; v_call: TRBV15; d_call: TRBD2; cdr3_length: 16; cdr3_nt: TGTGCCACCAGCAGAGACTTAGCGGGGGGATACAATGAGCAGTTCTTC; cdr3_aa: CATSRDLAGGYNEQFF
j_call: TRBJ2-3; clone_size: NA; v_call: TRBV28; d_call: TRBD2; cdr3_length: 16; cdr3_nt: TGTGCCAGCAGTCCGGGACTAGCGGACATCACAGATACGCAGTATTTT; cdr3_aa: CASSPGLADITDTQYF
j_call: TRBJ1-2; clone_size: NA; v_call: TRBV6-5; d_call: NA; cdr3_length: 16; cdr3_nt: TGTGCCAGCAGTTACTCCACAGGGCCCTCTAACTATGGCTACACCTTC; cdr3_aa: CASSYSTGPSNYGYTF
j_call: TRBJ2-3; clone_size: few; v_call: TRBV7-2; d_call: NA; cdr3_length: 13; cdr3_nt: TGTGCCACCGGGACACTTCACACAGATACGCAGTATTTT; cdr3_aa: CATGTLHTDTQYF
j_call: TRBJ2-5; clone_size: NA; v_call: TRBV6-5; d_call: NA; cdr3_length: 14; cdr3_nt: TGTGCCAGCAGCGGACGGTCGTACCAAGAGACCCAGTACTTC; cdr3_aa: CASSGRSYQETQYF
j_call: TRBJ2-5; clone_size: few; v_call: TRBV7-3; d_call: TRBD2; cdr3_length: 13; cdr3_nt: TGTGCCAGCAGCTTAGGGACTACGGAGACCCAGTACTTC; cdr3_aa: CASSLGTTETQYF
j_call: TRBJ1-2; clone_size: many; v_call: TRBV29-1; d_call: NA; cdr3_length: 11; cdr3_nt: TGCAGCGTTGAAACAGGGAGCGGCTACACCTTC; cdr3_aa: CSVETGSGYTF
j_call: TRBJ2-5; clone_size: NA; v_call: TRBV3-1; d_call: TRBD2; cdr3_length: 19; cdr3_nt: TGTGCCAGCAGCCAAGATTCCTTACGACTAGCGGGGAAACAAGAGACCCAGTACTTC; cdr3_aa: CASSQDSLRLAGKQETQYF
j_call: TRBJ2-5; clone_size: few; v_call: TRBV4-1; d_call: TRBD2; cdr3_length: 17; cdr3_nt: TGCGCCAGCAGCCAACCCCCGGGACTAGCGGGGGGGAATGAGCAGTACTTC; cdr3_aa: CASSQPPGLAGGNEQYF
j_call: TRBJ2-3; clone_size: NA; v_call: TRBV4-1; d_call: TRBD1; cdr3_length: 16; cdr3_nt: TGCGCCAGCAGCCAGCCGGGACAGGGGAGCACAGATACGCAGTATTTT; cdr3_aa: CASSQPGQGSTDTQYF
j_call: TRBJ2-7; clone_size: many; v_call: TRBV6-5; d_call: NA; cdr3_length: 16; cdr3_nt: TGTGCCAGCAGTCTGGGACATGGGCCCCCTACCTACGAGCAGTACTTC; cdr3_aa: CASSLGHGPPTYEQYF
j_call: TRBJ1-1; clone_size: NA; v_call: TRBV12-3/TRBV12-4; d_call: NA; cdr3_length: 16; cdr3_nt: TGTGCCAGCAGTTTAGTTGTTCGAACGGGGAACACTGAAGCTTTCTTT; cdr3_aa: CASSLVVRTGNTEAFF
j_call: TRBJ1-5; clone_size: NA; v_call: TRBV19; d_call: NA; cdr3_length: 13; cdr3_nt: TGTGCCAGTAGTATGACTATCAATCAGCCCCAGCATTTT; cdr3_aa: CASSMTINQPQHF
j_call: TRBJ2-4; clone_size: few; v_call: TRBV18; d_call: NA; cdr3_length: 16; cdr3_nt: TGTGCCAGCTCACCACCCGCAGGGGTAGCCAAAAACATTCAGTACTTC; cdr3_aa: CASSPPAGVAKNIQYF
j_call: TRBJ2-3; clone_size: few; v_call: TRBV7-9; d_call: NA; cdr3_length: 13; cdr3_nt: TGTGCCAGCCGTACGGGGGCGGGAGATACGCAGTATTTT; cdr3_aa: CASRTGAGDTQYF
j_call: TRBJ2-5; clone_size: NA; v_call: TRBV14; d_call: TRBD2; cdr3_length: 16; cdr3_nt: TGTGCCAGCAGCCAAGGGACTAGACCCCTCCAAGAGACCCAGTACTTC; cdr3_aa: CASSQGTRPLQETQYF
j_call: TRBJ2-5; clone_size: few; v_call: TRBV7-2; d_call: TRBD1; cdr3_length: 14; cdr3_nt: TGTGCCAGCAGCATACAACAGGGGTCAGAGACCCAGTACTTC; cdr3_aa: CASSIQQGSETQYF
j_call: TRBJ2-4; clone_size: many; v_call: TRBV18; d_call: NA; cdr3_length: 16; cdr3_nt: TGTGCCAGCTCACCACCGGACGGGGTAGCCAAAAACATTCAGTACTTC; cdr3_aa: CASSPPDGVAKNIQYF
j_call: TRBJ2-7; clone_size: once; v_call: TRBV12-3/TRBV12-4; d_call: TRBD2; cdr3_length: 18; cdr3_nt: TGTGCCAGCAGTTACCGATTAATAAAACTAGCGGGAGCTTACGAGCAGTACTTC; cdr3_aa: CASSYRLIKLAGAYEQYF
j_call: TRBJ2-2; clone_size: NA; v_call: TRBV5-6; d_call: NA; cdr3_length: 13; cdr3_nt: TGTGCCAGCAGCTTGGGGGCGGCCGGGGAGCTGTTTTTT; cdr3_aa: CASSLGAAGELFF
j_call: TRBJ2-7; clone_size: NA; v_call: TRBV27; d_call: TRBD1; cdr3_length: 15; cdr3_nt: TGTGCCAGCAGTTCGTACAGGGGCTCACACTACGAGCAGTACTTC; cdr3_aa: CASSSYRGSHYEQYF
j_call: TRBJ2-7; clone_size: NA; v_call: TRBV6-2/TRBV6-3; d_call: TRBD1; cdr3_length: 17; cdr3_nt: TGTGCCAGCAGTTACTCGAGACAGGGTTCGACGTTTTACGAGCAGTACTTC; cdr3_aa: CASSYSRQGSTFYEQYF
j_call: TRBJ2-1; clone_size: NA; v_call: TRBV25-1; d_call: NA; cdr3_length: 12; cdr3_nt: TGTGCCAGCAGTGGGGGGCCTTATGAGCAGTTCTTC; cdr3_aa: CASSGGPYEQFF
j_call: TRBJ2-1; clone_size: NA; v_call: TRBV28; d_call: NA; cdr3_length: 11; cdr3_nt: TGTGCCAGCAGTCCCCACAATAAGCAGTTCTTC; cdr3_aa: CASSPHNKQFF
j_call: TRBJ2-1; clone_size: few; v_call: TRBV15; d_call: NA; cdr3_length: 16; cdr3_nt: TGTGCCACCAAGAGAAACAGGGAACACCTGTACAATGAGCAGTTCTTC; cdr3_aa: CATKRNREHLYNEQFF
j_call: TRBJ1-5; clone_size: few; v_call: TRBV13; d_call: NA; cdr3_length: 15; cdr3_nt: TGTGCCAGCAGCTTAGGGCTCACGCCTCATCAGCCCCAGCATTTT; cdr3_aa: CASSLGLTPHQPQHF
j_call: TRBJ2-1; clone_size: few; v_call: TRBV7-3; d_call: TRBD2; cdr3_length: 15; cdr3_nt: TGTGCCAGCAGCTTTAGCGGGGGGGCCTACAATGAGCAGTTCTTC; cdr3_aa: CASSFSGGAYNEQFF
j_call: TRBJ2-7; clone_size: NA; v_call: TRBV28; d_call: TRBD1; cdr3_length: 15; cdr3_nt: TGTGCCAGCAGTTTCCGGGACAGGGGGAACCGCGAGCAGTACTTC; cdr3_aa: CASSFRDRGNREQYF
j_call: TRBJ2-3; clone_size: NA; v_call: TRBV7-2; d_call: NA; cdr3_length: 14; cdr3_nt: TGTGCCAGCAGCCCTTGGGGGGCAACAGATACGCAGTATTTT; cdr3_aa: CASSPWGATDTQYF
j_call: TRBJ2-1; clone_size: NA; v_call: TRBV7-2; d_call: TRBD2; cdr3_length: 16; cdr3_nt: TGTGCCAGCAGCTTAGATGGGGGGGTCTCCTACAATGAGCAGTTCTTC; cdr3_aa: CASSLDGGVSYNEQFF
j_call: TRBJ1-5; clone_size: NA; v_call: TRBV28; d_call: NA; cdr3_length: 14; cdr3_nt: TGTGCCAGTGACACGTCTGGGGGCAATCAGCCCCAGCATTTT; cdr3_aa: CASDTSGGNQPQHF
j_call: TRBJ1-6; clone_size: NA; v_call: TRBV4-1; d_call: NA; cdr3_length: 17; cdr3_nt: TGCGCCAGCAGCCAAAGTAAGGCAGGTGACTATAATTCACCCCTCCACTTT; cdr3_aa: CASSQSKAGDYNSPLHF
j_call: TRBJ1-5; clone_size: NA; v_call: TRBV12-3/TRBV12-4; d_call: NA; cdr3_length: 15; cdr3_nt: TGTGCCAGCAGTTTTTCGGTCCCTAGCAATCAGCCCCAGCATTTT; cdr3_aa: CASSFSVPSNQPQHF